These 13 T cell receptor beta chains originate from one sample sequenced in a study of shared clonotypes between healthy human individuals (TCRdb year 2020). Libraries were constructed by the immunoSEQ multiplex PCR assay. The table was pulled from immuneACCESS by TCRdb, which kept in-frame rearrangements only. Such tables lose some clones; where checked, under half of the loss comes from unresolved V genes, and the rest has no known cause. The sample table records approximately 1.9 million clones; around 93% of these occur just once. Together, the top ten hold approximately 1.6% of the sample. CD8 naive samples were obtained by positive selection for CCR7 among CD45RO-negative cells, yielding a CD45RA+CCR7+ population from which TemRA cells were excluded. Sequencing was performed on naive CD8+ T cells from PBMCs. What this sample's cell subset or site label stands for: CD45RA+CCR7+. The receptors were gathered from a man aged 18 to 30 in good health. Some clones in this sample may be carry-over from other donors' samples.

The rearrangement joins TRBV28 to TRBJ2-3; D is possibly TRBD1 or TRBD2 (5 bases each). Germline loops: CDR1 MDHEN, CDR2 SYDVKM. V lost 6 bases, J lost 5 bases, and 15 bases lay in between. The CDR3 covers 14 residues. Here the CDR3 DNA reads TGTGCCAGCAGACTCGGGACGGGTCAAGATACGCAGTATTTT. Protein: CASRLGTGQDTQYF.

The chain recombines TRBV30 with TRBJ1-2; 8 positions match TRBD1. Germline V gene data show CDR1 as GTSNPN and CDR2 as SVGIG (reference sequence). Trimming took 2 bases from V and 7 from J; bases not matched to a gene: 3. The CDR3 is 12 amino acids. Here the CDR3 reads CAWSQGAGGYTF. CDR3 in DNA: TGTGCCTGGAGTCAGGGGGCGGGTGGCTACACCTTC.

The chain uses TRBV7-2 and TRBJ2-7; no clear D. This CDR3 spans 15 amino acids. V was trimmed by 1 base and J by 6 bases, leaving 16 bases between them. Germline values: CDR1 SGHTA, CDR2 FQGNSA. The CDR3 DNA is TGTGCCAGCAGCTTAGTCGGCCCAGGTAGAGGCGAGCAGTACTTC. Translated, it gives CASSLVGPGRGEQYF.

The chain is built from TRBV2 and TRBJ2-7; D possibly corresponds to TRBD2 (5 bases). This CDR3 spans 14 amino acids. CDR1 and CDR2 (germline): SNHLY, FYNNEI. V lost 6 bases, J lost 4 bases, and 16 bases lay in between. In nucleotides, the CDR3 is TGTGCCAGCAGGGAGGTACTAGGCCGATACGAGCAGTACTTC. This encodes CASREVLGRYEQYF.

CDR3 nucleotide sequence: TGTGCATTTTCGGGAGTCTCTGGAAACACCATATATTTT. Its translation is CAFSGVSGNTIYF. V usage is TRBV7-9 and J usage is TRBJ1-3; D remains ambiguous. CDR3 size: 13 residues. The germline gives CDR1 SEHNR, CDR2 FQNEAQ (reference sequence).

This clone was detected only once. Within the sample, other DNA sequences also encode this same CDR3. The J gene is TRBJ1-2, the V gene TRBV19; D not certain. Germline-derived CDR1 and CDR2 are LNHDA and SQIVND (reference sequence). CDR3 size: 14 residues. V was cut by 3 bases and J by 2 bases, with 10 bases left in between. The CDR3: CASSIGPANYGYTF. The DNA for the CDR3 is TGTGCCAGTAGTATTGGCCCAGCGAACTATGGCTACACCTTC.

This sequence joins TRBV2 and TRBJ2-2; D not certain. Germline CDR1 SNHLY, CDR2 FYNNEI. The length of the CDR3 is 14 residues. Between the trimmed V and J ends, which lost 9 bases and 0 bases, there was a span of 11 bases. DNA for the CDR3: TGTGCCAGTACCCCGGCCACGAACACCGGGGAGCTGTTTTTT. It translates to CASTPATNTGELFF.

The rearrangement uses TRBV10-3 and TRBJ1-1, with D possibly being TRBD1 (5 bases). CDR3 length: 14 residues. The germline gives CDR1 ENHRY, CDR2 SYGVKD. Trimming took 2 bases from V and 1 from J, leaving 8 bases between them. The CDR3 loop is CAISETGGNTEAFF. For the CDR3, the DNA is TGTGCCATCAGTGAGACAGGAGGGAACACTGAAGCTTTCTTT.

Concerning this clone itself: At the DNA level, this CDR3 is encoded by other sequences in the same sample as well. The genes are TRBV27 and TRBJ1-5, with D possibly matching TRBD1 (6 bases). V was clipped by 5 bases and J by 3 bases, with 11 bases between them. There are 14 residues in the CDR3. Germline V lookup: CDR1 MNHEY, CDR2 SMNVEV (reference sequence). This chain's CDR3 is CASSLRGYNQPQHF. The CDR3 DNA reads TGTGCCAGCAGTCTCAGGGGTTACAATCAGCCCCAGCATTTT.

This CDR3 is CASSLSPGAGHSGANVLTF. CDR3 sequence (DNA): TGTGCCAGCAGTTTGTCCCCAGGGGCGGGACACTCTGGGGCCAACGTCCTGACTTTC. V is TRBV27 and J is TRBJ2-6, with D tentatively TRBD1 or TRBD2 (6 bases each). The CDR3 extends over 19 amino acids. V dropped 3 bases and J dropped 0 bases, with 18 bases sitting between them. The V gene's germline CDR1 is MNHEY and CDR2 SMNVEV (reference sequence).

The chain is built from TRBV9 and TRBJ2-3; TRBD2 aligns across 12 bases. Germline loops: CDR1 SGDLS, CDR2 YYNGEE. The CDR3 is 19 residues long. The trim removed 0 bases at V and 1 base at J, leaving 9 bases unmatched. The CDR3 sequence is CASSVVPTSGRTGTDTQYF. CDR3 nucleotides: TGTGCCAGCAGCGTAGTCCCCACTAGCGGGAGGACCGGCACAGATACGCAGTATTTT.

This clone has only one observation. V is TRBV7-9 and J is TRBJ2-7, with TRBD2 identical over 10 bases. Germline CDR1 and CDR2: SEHNR and FQNEAQ (reference sequence). V was clipped by 10 bases and J by 3 bases; unmatched bases: 12. The CDR3 extends over 15 amino acids. In DNA, the CDR3 is TGTGCCATCCCAGACCGACTAGCGGGTGTCTACGAGCAGTACTTC. It translates to CAIPDRLAGVYEQYF.

The rearrangement uses TRBV7-9 and TRBJ2-5; D uncertain. Deletions cut 0 bases from V and 2 bases from J, with 7 bases between. Germline V gene sequence: CDR1 SEHNR, CDR2 FQNEAQ (reference sequence). The CDR3 extends over 14 amino acids. The CDR3 DNA follows: TGTGCCAGCAGCTTAGCACAGCTACAAGAGACCCAGTACTTC. Translated: CASSLAQLQETQYF.